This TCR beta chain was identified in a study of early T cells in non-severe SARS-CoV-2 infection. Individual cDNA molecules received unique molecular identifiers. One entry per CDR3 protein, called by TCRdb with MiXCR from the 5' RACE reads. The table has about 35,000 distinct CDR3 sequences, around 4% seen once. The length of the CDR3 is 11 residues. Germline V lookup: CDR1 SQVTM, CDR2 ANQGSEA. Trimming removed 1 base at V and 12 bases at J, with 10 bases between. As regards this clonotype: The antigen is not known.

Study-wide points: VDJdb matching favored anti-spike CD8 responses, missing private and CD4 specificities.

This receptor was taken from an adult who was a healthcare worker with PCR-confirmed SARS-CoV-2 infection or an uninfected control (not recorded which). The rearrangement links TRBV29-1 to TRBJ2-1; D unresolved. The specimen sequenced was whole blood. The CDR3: CSVEGSGGQFF. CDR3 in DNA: TGCAGCGTTGAAGGTTCGGGTGGGCAGTTCTTC.